The 28 T cell receptor beta chains below all came from one sample that was sequenced in a study of OX40 agonist ivuxolimab in advanced cancers. The library was prepared using the immunoSEQ multiplex PCR assay. The immuneACCESS repertoire file appears here via TCRdb, limited to in-frame rearrangements. These files lack a portion of the clones; in checked studies, under half of the deficit traces to unresolved V genes, and the cause of the others is not known. The sample records approximately 20,000 clones, 70% to 90% of which are singletons. Roughly a quarter of the sample is in the top ten clones. This specimen was CD4+ or CD8+ T cells sorted from blood, taken in a trial of the OX40 agonist ivuxolimab. The receptors here all came from an adult with an advanced solid tumor such as melanoma, head and neck, liver or kidney cancer.

V gene TRBV27 combines with J gene TRBJ2-5, with a weak D call TRBD1 (5 bases). The CDR3 has 13 amino acids. Per the germline V gene, CDR1 is MNHEY and CDR2 is SMNVEV (reference sequence). Trimming left V 3 bases short and J 2 bases short, with 7 bases between. This CDR3 reads CASSFRQQETQYF. The CDR3 nucleotides are TGTGCCAGCAGTTTTCGACAGCAAGAGACCCAGTACTTC.

This chain connects TRBV5-1 to TRBJ2-5; 10 nucleotides agree with TRBD1. In germline, CDR1 is SGHRS, CDR2 YFSETQ. Unmatched junction bases numbered 3, after V lost 3 bases and J lost 4 bases. The length of the CDR3 is 14 residues. The CDR3 sequence is CASSYGTGVETQYF. The CDR3 DNA reads TGCGCCAGCAGCTACGGGACAGGGGTAGAGACCCAGTACTTC.

The CDR3 region is CATTDNGAEAFF. The DNA for the CDR3 is TGTGCCACGACAGACAACGGCGCTGAAGCTTTCTTT. The V and J genes are TRBV10-3 and TRBJ1-1; the D gene is possibly TRBD1 (5 bases). The length of the CDR3 is 12 residues. V was clipped by 10 bases and J by 6 bases, with 15 bases between them. The germline V gene encodes CDR1 ENHRY and CDR2 SYGVKD.

This clone was counted between two and nine times. The rearrangement joins TRBV6-4 to TRBJ1-1; D gene uncertain. Germline V CDR1 and CDR2: MRHNA, SNTAGT. The V end was cut by 2 bases, the J end by 2 bases, with 6 bases between. The CDR3 loop spans 13 amino acids. The CDR3 DNA reads TGTGCCAGCAGTGACCTAGAAAACACTGAAGCTTTCTTT. Residues: CASSDLENTEAFF.

The V call is TRBV25-1, the J call TRBJ1-3; D unresolved. V was cut by 1 base and J by 0 bases, with 10 bases left in between. The V gene's germline CDR1 is MGHDK and CDR2 SYGVNS. This CDR3 comprises 16 residues. CDR3 sequence reads: CASSELPPSSGNTIYF. CDR3 sequence (DNA): TGTGCCAGCAGTGAATTACCTCCATCCTCTGGAAACACCATATATTTT.

V and J are TRBV5-1 and TRBJ2-7, with D unresolved. The CDR3 is 13 residues long. The V end was cut by 2 bases, the J end by 3 bases, with 9 bases between. The germline gives CDR1 SGHRS, CDR2 YFSETQ. CDR3 DNA sequence: TGCGCCAGCAGCTTCTTTGTGGACTACGAGCAGTACTTC. Its translation: CASSFFVDYEQYF.

The chain is built from TRBV10-1 and TRBJ2-1; 14 nucleotides line up with TRBD2. The CDR3 runs to 16 residues. The V gene end was trimmed by 0 bases and the J gene end by 9 bases; junction bases not matched to a gene: 4. Germline lookup yields CDR1 WNHNN and CDR2 SYGVQD (reference sequence). Here the CDR3 reads CASSESGLAGVGEQFF. The CDR3 DNA follows: TGCGCCAGCAGTGAGTCGGGACTAGCGGGAGTTGGTGAGCAGTTCTTC.

The chain's CDR3 is CASNRPSSYEQYF. In DNA, the CDR3 is TGTGCCAGCAACAGGCCGAGCTCCTACGAGCAGTACTTC. The rearrangement uses TRBV28 and TRBJ2-7; maybe TRBD1 (5 bases). CDR3 size: 13 residues. The V gene lost 7 bases and the J gene lost 0 bases, with 10 bases spanning the gap. In germline, CDR1 is MDHEN, CDR2 SYDVKM.

This clone has only a few counts. The chain recombines TRBV30 with TRBJ2-1, with TRBD2 as a possible D gene (7 bases). CDR3 size: 15 residues. Trimming stripped 0 bases from V and 3 bases from J, with 12 bases between. The V gene's germline CDR1 is GTSNPN and CDR2 SVGIG (reference sequence). CDR3 sequence reads: CAWSVGGAGYNEQFF. The CDR3 coding sequence is TGTGCCTGGAGTGTAGGGGGGGCGGGCTACAATGAGCAGTTCTTC.

This clone has just one count. This sequence joins TRBV28 and TRBJ2-3; unclear D gene. The CDR3 totals 16 residues. Trimming cost V 6 bases and J 2 bases, with 18 bases left between them. Germline CDR1 is MDHEN and CDR2 is SYDVKM. Here the CDR3 reads CASSSSLRRNTDTQYF. The CDR3 nucleotides are TGTGCCAGCAGCTCATCCCTGAGGCGAAACACAGATACGCAGTATTTT.

This clone was seen only once. V usage is TRBV7-9 and J usage is TRBJ2-5, with D perhaps matching TRBD1 (6 bases). The CDR3 extends over 13 amino acids. Per germline, CDR1 SEHNR and CDR2 FQNEAQ (reference sequence). With 4 bases removed from V and 4 bases from J, the gap between germline ends came to 10 bases. The CDR3 nucleotides read TGTGCCAGCAGCTCCGGACAGCGAGAGACCCAGTACTTC. It yields the protein CASSSGQRETQYF.

This chain links TRBV25-1 with TRBJ1-2; D is ambiguous. Germline V lookup: CDR1 MGHDK, CDR2 SYGVNS. Trimming pared 1 base from V and 7 bases from J, leaving 7 bases between. The CDR3 consists of 12 residues. The CDR3 reads CASSEFWAGYTF. CDR3 nucleotide sequence: TGTGCCAGCAGTGAATTTTGGGCTGGCTACACCTTC.

The rearrangement links TRBV30 to TRBJ2-7; perhaps TRBD2 as D (6 bases). The CDR3 is 13 residues long. Germline CDR1 reads GTSNPN; CDR2 reads SVGIG (reference sequence). V gave up 3 bases and J gave up 3 bases, with 12 bases separating them. The CDR3 DNA sequence: TGTGCCTGGAGCCAGGGACTCCTCTACGAGCAGTACTTC. It translates to CAWSQGLLYEQYF.

In this sample, this clone turned up once. The chain uses TRBV5-4 and TRBJ2-2; TRBD1 aligns across 7 bases. Looked up from germline, CDR1 is SGHNT and CDR2 is YYREEE (reference sequence). V shed 0 bases, J shed 5 bases, and the junction held 7 bases outside the gene matches. The CDR3 has 16 amino acids. Here the CDR3 DNA reads TGTGCCAGCAGCTTGGGACAGGGATTTTATACCGGGGAGCTGTTTTTT. Its protein is CASSLGQGFYTGELFF.

The V gene is TRBV27, the J gene TRBJ2-7; tentatively, D is TRBD2 (5 bases). V was shortened by 10 bases and J by 3 bases, with 13 bases between the two germline ends. Germline V gives CDR1 MNHEY, CDR2 SMNVEV (reference sequence). The CDR3 loop spans 12 amino acids. The CDR3 spells CATADGLYEQYF. CDR3 coding DNA: TGTGCCACCGCGGACGGACTCTACGAGCAGTACTTC.

The rearrangement joins TRBV5-6 to TRBJ2-3; a possible D gene is TRBD2 (5 bases). The CDR3 totals 16 residues. CDR1 and CDR2 from the germline V gene are SGHDT and YYEEEE. The V end was cut by 0 bases, the J end by 1 base, with 12 bases between. CDR3 bases: TGTGCCAGCAGCTTGGCCAGCGACTACCGCACAGATACGCAGTATTTT. Translation: CASSLASDYRTDTQYF.

V gene TRBV27 combines with J gene TRBJ1-2; no clear D gene. The CDR3 contains 14 residues. CDR1 is MNHEY, CDR2 SMNVEV, per germline (reference sequence). V lost 0 bases and J lost 4, with 9 bases in between. CDR3 bases: TGTGCCAGCAGTTTATCGCAAGGGTCCTATGGCTACACCTTC. As protein: CASSLSQGSYGYTF.

The V gene is TRBV6-6, the J gene TRBJ2-3; possibly TRBD1 for D (6 bases). The CDR3 sequence is 13 residues long. The V end lost 6 bases, the J end lost 6 bases, and 13 bases lay between the germline ends. Germline CDR1 is MNHNY and CDR2 is SVGAGI (reference sequence). The CDR3 spells CASRGQYVDTQYF. The CDR3 DNA is TGTGCCAGCAGAGGACAGTACGTCGATACGCAGTATTTT.

The J gene is TRBJ1-2, the V gene TRBV4-1; 9 bases match TRBD1. The CDR3 is 17 amino acids. The V segment lost 3 bases and the J segment 2 bases; nucleotides outside the gene matches: 10. Germline V gives CDR1 MGHRA, CDR2 YSYEKL. The CDR3: CASSHVTRGQGNYGYTF. CDR3 bases: TGCGCCAGCAGCCATGTAACCCGGGGACAGGGAAACTATGGCTACACCTTC.

The gene calls are TRBV29-1 and TRBJ2-7, with a tentative D call TRBD1 (5 bases). The CDR3 is 14 amino acids. Germline CDR1 and CDR2: SQVTM and ANQGSEA. Trimming left V 1 base short and J 2 bases short, with 12 bases between. As DNA, the CDR3 is TGCAGCGTTGAAGTACAGGCATCTACCTACGAGCAGTACTTC. Translating it yields CSVEVQASTYEQYF.

V gene TRBV5-4 combines with J gene TRBJ1-4, with unresolved D. The CDR3 runs 14 residues. Trimming removed 4 bases from V and 0 bases from J, with 7 bases in between. The germline CDR1 and CDR2 sequences are SGHNT and YYREEE (reference sequence). Here the CDR3 DNA reads TGTGCCAGCAGCCGTTACGCAACTAATGAAAAACTGTTTTTT. Translation: CASSRYATNEKLFF.

CDR3 loop: CASKGQTGELFF. For the CDR3, the DNA is TGTGCCAGCAAAGGTCAGACCGGGGAGCTGTTTTTT. The chain combines TRBV9 with TRBJ2-2; D call uncertain. CDR1 and CDR2 (germline): SGDLS, YYNGEE. V lost 6 bases and J lost 5, with 8 bases in between. This CDR3 contains 12 residues.

The chain carries TRBV13 and TRBJ2-1; D not certain. The CDR3 is made up of 13 amino acids. V dropped 0 bases and J dropped 10 bases, with 10 bases sitting between them. Per germline, CDR1 PRHDT and CDR2 FYEKMQ (reference sequence). The CDR3 nucleotides read TGTGCCAGCAGCTTAGGGGGTTCTCAGGAGCAGTTCTTC. This translates into CASSLGGSQEQFF.

This clone was seen more than once but under ten times. The chain employs TRBV7-7 and TRBJ2-5, with D perhaps TRBD2 (5 bases). Per germline, CDR1 SSHAT and CDR2 FNYEAQ (reference sequence). This CDR3 contains 15 residues. With 6 bases removed from V and 1 base from J, the gap between germline ends came to 15 bases. DNA of the CDR3: TGTGCCAGCAGGCTCGGTGTCAGCGGCCAAGAGACCCAGTACTTC. Translation: CASRLGVSGQETQYF.

The chain employs TRBV30 and TRBJ2-1; D is unclear. Germline CDR1 and CDR2: GTSNPN and SVGIG (reference sequence). This CDR3 comprises 13 residues. V lost 3 bases and J 1 base, leaving 7 bases between the germline ends. CDR3 DNA sequence: TGTGCCTGGAGCGTCGGGTCCTACAATGAGCAGTTCTTC. Amino acids: CAWSVGSYNEQFF.

The chain joins TRBV5-1 to TRBJ1-1; a weak D match, TRBD1 (6 bases). V shed 8 bases and J shed 0 bases, with 20 bases lying between them. The germline gives CDR1 SGHRS, CDR2 YFSETQ. The CDR3 contains 16 residues. CDR3 region: CASSRDIDYMNTEAFF. For the CDR3, the DNA is TGCGCCAGTTCCCGGGACATAGACTACATGAACACTGAAGCTTTCTTT.

This clone has a single count. The V call is TRBV5-1, the J call TRBJ2-2, with TRBD2 as a possible D gene (5 bases). This CDR3 comprises 17 residues. Germline-derived CDR1 and CDR2 are SGHRS and YFSETQ. V was clipped by 3 bases and J by 1 base, with 16 bases between them. Here the CDR3 reads CASSSPDYPWNTGELFF. The CDR3 DNA is TGCGCCAGCAGCTCACCTGACTACCCCTGGAACACCGGGGAGCTGTTTTTT.

This clone was observed a single time. The rearrangement links TRBV4-1 to TRBJ2-4, with TRBD1 identical over 7 bases. The CDR3 is 18 residues long. With 3 bases clipped from V and 7 bases from J, the junction kept 18 bases outside the gene matches. Per germline, CDR1 MGHRA and CDR2 YSYEKL. In DNA form, the CDR3 reads TGCGCCAGCAGCCAGGATTTATTATCGGGACAGTCGATGAACATTCAGTACTTC. Amino acid sequence: CASSQDLLSGQSMNIQYF.